The entry below gives a single T cell receptor beta chain sequence along with its context. Its antigen specificity is not known. The junction departs from the called germline gene at one end, perhaps through a read error. The cohort comprised approximately 700 healthy bone marrow donors. All cohort members were sampled while nominally healthy, although unrecorded immune exposures were likely present. The donor tested CMV seronegative, placing the donor among the roughly 400 seronegative members of the cohort. A peripheral blood sample was collected from each donor, and TCR beta sequencing was performed on peripheral blood mononuclear cells. Genomic DNA extraction from the blood cell samples was performed with the Qiagen DNeasy Blood Extraction Kit. The source of the sample is a study of cytomegalovirus exposure and HLA in healthy donors (dated by TCRdb to between 2016 and 2019). A note on the overall study: An earlier analysis of under 600 of the donors reported about 250 Gb of sequence data and some 120 million unique TCR beta sequences from around 200 million T cells. About 280 gigabases of sequencing data and about 92 million unique TCR sequences made up an early release that covered approximately 700 HLA-typed donors. Of the roughly 400 genotyped donors, over 70% fell in the genetic ancestry cluster associated with self-reported Caucasian donors. The study was designed to test whether signatures of past pathogen exposure could be identified by cataloging public T cell receptors. The T cell repertoires of several hundred subjects were profiled by immunosequencing and related to cytomegalovirus serostatus. Besides the first cohort of approximately 710 subjects, a separate validation cohort made up of about 120 different subjects was used. High-throughput TCR immunosequencing, statistical association of individual TCRs with disease status, and machine learning were combined to predict cytomegalovirus infection status. To study patterns of TCR occurrence, a later analysis re-analyzed previously published TCR beta repertoires from 550 to 800 donors and added high-resolution HLA genotyping. In the later analysis, no new phenotypic data were used to find candidate immune exposures; instead, reliance was placed on TCR beta sequences and their occurrence across donors. An earlier analysis of 587 of the donors applied high-throughput TCR beta sequencing to assess whether each TCR beta V gene segment acted as functional or pseudogenic. Donor age, sex, ethnicity and CMV serostatus were compiled together with the repertoire data. Genome-wide SNP genotypes for about 55% of the 666 donors were used in a later genetic analysis, which treated that subset as a discovery cohort. All discovery cohort repertoires had been generated using a single sequencing platform. Class I and class II HLA loci were covered by the typing at four-digit resolution. Typing coverage varied by locus: about 620-640 donors for A, B, C, DRB1 and DQB1; approximately 520 for DQA1; 606 for DPA1; around 450 for DPB1. Roughly 5 DR-DQ haplotypes were handled as single units for association and clustering, since linkage in the cohort was strong. On average, about 200,000 unique TCR beta nucleotide sequences were sequenced per donor among some 430 genotyped donors of the cohort, with 15% to 20% of those sequences being non-productive.

Library creation used the immunoSEQ multiplex PCR assay. A mixture of 60 forward primers for TCR Vbeta segments and 13 reverse primers for TCR Jbeta segments was used in the multiplex PCR. Amplification of the CDR3 region of rearranged TCR beta genes was performed with a multiplex PCR assay on genomic DNA. The amplified TCR beta libraries were sequenced on the Illumina HiSeq System as 87-base-pair reads. Processing in the source paper ran as follows. A later analysis tallied 80 million to 95 million unique TCR beta chains across the 610 or so repertoires, and about 12 million of those chains were shared by two or more donors. Raw reads were error-corrected and collapsed into unique sequences by a nearest-neighbor algorithm in which closely related sequences were merged to remove PCR and sequencing errors. Alignment of CDR3 sequences to IMGT reference sequences was used to assign V, D and J gene segments. Each retained sequence needed at least a six-nucleotide match to both a V gene segment and a J gene segment. A rearrangement counted as productive if the CDR3 had no stop codons and remained in frame with V and J, and every other rearrangement counted as non-productive. CDR3 was defined according to IMGT convention as the region running from the second conserved V-encoded cysteine to the conserved J-encoded phenylalanine. Sequences without an unambiguous match to a single V gene segment were excluded from the earlier analysis of several hundred of the donors. In an earlier analysis of about 590 of the donors, a V segment was called functional when productive rearrangements were above 56.7%, and segregating when the standard deviation between donors exceeded 5%. A statistical classification framework was built to diagnose cytomegalovirus status from the catalog of TCR beta chain sequences. In a later analysis, V and J genes were assigned by comparing TCR nucleotide sequences against IMGT/GENE-DB human TR gene sequences. A later analysis assigned CDR3 sequences and most-parsimonious VDJ recombination scenarios with the TCRdist pipeline. A later analysis defined each TCR beta chain by its CDR3 amino acid sequence plus V-gene family, and excluded reads lacking a unique V-gene family. To address suspected cross-contamination and a sequencing artifact, a later analysis removed 592 highly shared, low-generation-probability nucleotide sequences. In a later analysis, a clonal expansion index was calculated for each public chain from normalized within-repertoire ranks of inferred template counts. A later analysis computed generation probabilities with a VDJ recombination model fitted to out-of-frame rearrangements, and checked the results against IGoR. In a later analysis, TCR-TCR, TCR-HLA and TCR-CMV co-occurrence was scored with hypergeometric tests, and a repertoire-size bias correction was applied to TCR pairs. A later analysis estimated false discovery rates by permuting HLA or CMV assignments 20 times. A later analysis grouped co-occurring TCRs with DBSCAN, adding TCRdist sequence similarity when clustering within HLA-allele-positive subsets. For co-occurrence clustering, repertoires with fewer than 30,000 or more than 120,000 public chains were excluded, along with 4 to 6 repertoires with anomalous nucleotide sharing. Not all clones reach the TCRdb copy of this immuneACCESS table, which keeps in-frame sequences only. Checked studies attribute under half of the gap to unresolved V genes and leave the rest unexplained. That table is the source of V, J and clone size, and D and trimming were worked out from the DNA. The sample data list some 76,000 clones, and 75% to 90% of these were observed just once. Together, the top ten hold approximately 1.9% of the sample.

Points the paper makes about the study in general: The classifier was reported to diagnose cytomegalovirus status with high specificity and sensitivity in both the original and validation cohorts. An earlier analysis of around 600 of the donors showed that most TCR beta V segments appeared in productive rearrangements either about 87% or about 30% of the time, which broadly matched IMGT annotations. CMV serostatus was the only immune exposure information available for the cohort. A further reported finding was that TCR beta sequences accurately predicted the HLA-A and HLA-B alleles for most subjects in the first cohort. A later analysis reported that several top co-occurrence clusters appeared linked to parvovirus B19, influenza, CMV and Epstein-Barr virus. A group of highly shared sequence variants was considered likely to be a technical artifact of the sequencing pipeline. In a later analysis, TCR association rates were found to vary across HLA loci, with the most associated TCRs seen for DRB1 alleles and the fewest for HLA-C alleles. Some IMGT-functional V segments, including TRBV6-2 and TRBV6-3, could not be distinguished by the 87-base-pair reads and were therefore excluded. V-gene and J-gene trimming of TCR beta chains was associated with a missense DCLRE1C variant in a later genetic analysis, and the association was replicated in an independent cohort. A later analysis found that most CMV-associated TCR beta chains appeared HLA-restricted, with HLA associations seemingly driven largely by CMV exposure. A later analysis found that HLA-associated TCR beta chains were more clonally expanded and had lower generation probabilities than equally common non-associated chains. While some public TCRs were present in many individuals, most TCR sequences turned up only very rarely across donors. It was suggested by the authors that the approach could potentially be generalized to other disease states and immunological phenotypes. Specific HLA alleles were associated with some 15,000 TCR beta sequences at a false discovery rate of 0.05 in a later analysis. In vitro tests confirmed that a few of the cytomegalovirus-associated TCR beta chains recognize cytomegalovirus antigens. Correlated functional status among segregating V segments might be attributable to linkage disequilibrium, but an unknown experimental factor could not be ruled out. The cohort was sequenced for TCR beta chains only, and without alpha or paired-chain data the features that could be detected were limited. Roughly 15 rarely observed V segments, including chromosome 9 orphons, were excluded from the earlier analysis of several hundred of the donors because counts were too low. In the study, about 150 TCR beta chains were listed as associated with cytomegalovirus. Because some donors lacked HLA typing at each locus, the association tests relied only on the typed subset. Roughly uniform sequencing depth across donors was assumed in presence/absence analyses, although this assumption may not hold. Compared with the roughly 700-donor mean, donors in an Asian-associated ancestry cluster had fewer N-insertions in productive TCRs, according to a later genetic analysis. Assigning TCR associations to individual alleles was difficult when HLA alleles, especially DR and DQ, strongly co-occurred.

The CDR3, from cysteine to phenylalanine, totals 18 residues. The read is trimmed to its CDR3 DNA, 54 bases read in frame from base 1. Reading the germline V gene (reference sequence) gives CDR1 SEHNR and CDR2 FQNEAQ. This clonotype was obtained from a woman between 25 and 40 years old in good health and CMV-seronegative. Input material: PBMCs. The sequence is built from TRBV7-9 and TRBJ2-7, and 11 bases in between align with TRBD2. The sequence in DNA is TGTTCCAGCAGCCCCCGGAGTAGCGGGAGGGCTAACGCCTACGAGCAGTACTTC. It specifies CSSSPRSSGRANAYEQYF. Reference TRBV7-9 and TRBJ2-7 genes cover what lies past the CDR3, so the full variable domain is DTGVSQNPRHKITKRGQNVTFRCDPISEHNRLYWYRQTLGQGPEFLTYFQNEAQLEKSRLLSDRFSAERPKGSFSTLEIQRTEQGDSAMYLCSSSPRSSGRANAYEQYFGPGTRLTVT.